Following are 15 T cell receptor beta chains from one sample sequenced in a study of T cells in Graves' hyperthyroidism and ophthalmopathy. Amplified regions were TCR beta CDR3 sequences from RNA transcripts. HTBI primers were used for first-round RT-PCR of the TCR CDR3. Using its own MiXCR run on the multiplex PCR reads, TCRdb lists one record per CDR3 protein. This sample yields some 490,000 distinct CDR3 sequences, of which 15% to 20% are seen a single time; 25% to 30% belongs to the top ten. Input material: blood. Source of these receptors: a woman in her twenties or thirties with Graves' ophthalmopathy.

There are many counts of this clonotype. The J gene is TRBJ2-2, the V gene TRBV20-1; 8 bases map to TRBD2. This CDR3 region has 13 residues. Germline CDR1 and CDR2: DFQATT and SNEGSKA (reference sequence). The V segment lost 5 bases and the J segment 6 bases; nucleotides outside the gene matches: 5. The CDR3 nucleotides read TGCAGTGCTGGGCAGGGACTAGCCGGGGAGCTGTTTTTT. It is translated as CSAGQGLAGELFF.

This clonotype was counted many times. The chain employs TRBV3-1 and TRBJ2-1; D gene ambiguous. From germline, CDR1 is LGHDT and CDR2 YNNKEL (reference sequence). V shed 0 bases and J shed 5 bases, with 11 bases lying between them. The CDR3 consists of 15 residues. The CDR3 region is CASSQDFTANNEQFF. The CDR3, as DNA: TGTGCCAGCAGCCAAGATTTTACAGCTAACAATGAGCAGTTCTTC.

In this sample, this clonotype turned up many times. The gene calls are TRBV20-1 and TRBJ2-3, with 12 nucleotides matching TRBD2. The CDR3 covers 16 residues. The V segment lost 3 bases and the J segment 6 bases; nucleotides outside the gene matches: 10. Per the germline V gene, CDR1 is DFQATT and CDR2 is SNEGSKA (reference sequence). This CDR3 is CSASSNLAGGPDTQYF. CDR3 in DNA: TGCAGTGCTAGTAGCAACCTAGCGGGAGGGCCGGATACGCAGTATTTT.

This clonotype was observed at least ten times. The chain carries TRBV11-2 and TRBJ1-6; the D gene is possibly TRBD1 (6 bases). The V end was cut by 1 base, the J end by 5 bases, with 9 bases between. CDR3 length: 15 amino acids. Germline V gene sequence: CDR1 SGHAT, CDR2 FQNNGV. In DNA, the CDR3 is TGTGCCAGCAGCTTAGCCAGGGGACATAATTCACCCCTCCACTTT. It is translated as CASSLARGHNSPLHF.

This clonotype came up many times. The chain is built from TRBV6-1 and TRBJ1-5; 8 nucleotides agree with TRBD1. The CDR3 spans 17 residues. The ends lost 7 bases at V and 0 bases at J; junction bases unmatched: 11. Germline values: CDR1 MNHNS, CDR2 SASEGT. The CDR3 bases are TGTGCCAGCACCTTAGACAGGGGCGCCAATAGCAATCAGCCCCAGCATTTT. Amino acid sequence: CASTLDRGANSNQPQHF.

This clonotype was observed a handful of times. The chain links TRBV4-3 to TRBJ2-5, with 11 bases lining up with TRBD2. Per germline, CDR1 LGHNA and CDR2 YSLEER. This CDR3 is 20 amino acids long. The V segment lost 4 bases and the J segment 5 bases; nucleotides outside the gene matches: 21. CDR3 coding DNA: TGCGCCAGCAGCCCCGGTGGAGGGGAGGGTAGCGGGAGGGCCGGGGAGACCCAGTACTTC. This translates into CASSPGGGEGSGRAGETQYF.

This clonotype was seen only a few times. V usage is TRBV20-1 and J usage is TRBJ2-7; D might be TRBD1 (6 bases). Looked up from germline, CDR1 is DFQATT and CDR2 is SNEGSKA (reference sequence). The CDR3 length is 13 residues. V gave up 1 base and J gave up 1 base, with 8 bases separating them. The CDR3 here is CSARAGHSYEQYF. Here the CDR3 DNA reads TGCAGTGCTAGAGCGGGACATTCCTACGAGCAGTACTTC.

This clonotype was seen more than once but under ten times. The V call is TRBV10-3, the J call TRBJ2-5; 7 nucleotides align to TRBD1. Germline CDR1 reads ENHRY; CDR2 reads SYGVKD. The CDR3 consists of 15 residues. V trimming: 5 bases; J trimming: 1 base; junction bases outside the gene matches: 7. The CDR3 coding sequence is TGTGCCATCAGTTCTGCGACAGGGCCCCAAGAGACCCAGTACTTC. Translating it yields CAISSATGPQETQYF.

The V call is TRBV4-3, the J call TRBJ2-3; D possibly corresponds to TRBD2 (7 bases). There are 18 residues in the CDR3. Germline loops: CDR1 LGHNA, CDR2 YSLEER. Trimming left V 0 bases short and J 6 bases short, with 22 bases between. This CDR3 is CASSQDAGVGGLRDTQYF. CDR3 bases: TGCGCCAGCAGCCAAGATGCAGGGGTCGGGGGGTTGAGGGATACGCAGTATTTT.

This clonotype was counted a few times. CDR3: CASSLGNRASNSPLHF. The CDR3 region has the DNA TGCGCCAGCAGCTTGGGGAACAGGGCGAGCAATTCACCCCTCCACTTT. The V and J genes are TRBV5-1 and TRBJ1-6; maybe TRBD1 (6 bases). The CDR3 extends over 16 amino acids. Germline CDR1 reads SGHRS; CDR2 reads YFSETQ. V was shortened by 0 bases and J by 7 bases, with 14 bases between the two germline ends.

This clonotype has a count of ten or more. The chain's CDR3 is CATVGVGRGNQPQHF. The CDR3 coding sequence is TGTGCCACCGTGGGTGTGGGAAGGGGCAATCAGCCCCAGCATTTT. J is TRBJ1-5 and V is TRBV28, with D unresolved. The ends were cut back, 10 bases at V and 2 bases at J, with 18 bases in the middle. Germline V CDR1 and CDR2: MDHEN, SYDVKM. The CDR3 consists of 15 residues.

This chain uses TRBV6-1 with TRBJ2-5; 8 positions agree with TRBD1. The V and J ends lost 0 bases and 5 bases, in that order; junction bases with no gene match: 2. This CDR3 has 14 amino acids. In germline, CDR1 is MNHNS, CDR2 SASEGT. As DNA, the CDR3 is TGTGCCAGCAGTGAAGCCGGGACAGGCGAGACCCAGTACTTC. Its translation: CASSEAGTGETQYF.

This clonotype has a count of ten or more. J is TRBJ1-4 and V is TRBV20-1, with D tentatively TRBD1 (6 bases). Per the germline V gene, CDR1 is DFQATT and CDR2 is SNEGSKA (reference sequence). CDR3 size: 13 residues. With 6 bases removed from V and 3 bases from J, the gap between germline ends came to 11 bases. CDR3 sequence: CSAYREANEKLFF. The DNA of the CDR3 is TGCAGTGCCTACAGGGAGGCTAATGAAAAACTGTTTTTT.

This clonotype showed up many times. This chain links TRBV6-1 with TRBJ2-5; D ambiguous. Germline V gene data show CDR1 as MNHNS and CDR2 as SASEGT. The CDR3 has 14 residues. Trimming removed 4 bases from V and 5 bases from J, with 14 bases in between. The CDR3 bases are TGTGCCAGCAGTGCACCCAGGCCCGGGGAGACCCAGTACTTC. Amino acid sequence: CASSAPRPGETQYF.

This clonotype was seen repeatedly, ten times or more. The chain is built from TRBV5-8 and TRBJ2-1; 9 bases map to TRBD1. The V gene's germline CDR1 is SGHTS and CDR2 YDEGEE. J lost 10 bases, V lost 4 bases, and 15 bases had no gene match. The CDR3 length is 16 residues. CDR3 sequence reads: CASSPTGQGIAGEQFF. For the CDR3, the DNA is TGTGCCAGCAGCCCAACGGGACAGGGTATAGCAGGGGAGCAGTTCTTC. Full variable domain (outside the CDR3, taken from reference TRBV5-8 and TRBJ2-1): EAGVTQSPTHLIKTRGQQATLRCSPISGHTSVYWYQQALGLGLQFLLWYDEGEERNRGNFPPRFSGRQFPNYSSELNVNALELEDSALYLCASSPTGQGIAGEQFFGPGTRLTVL.